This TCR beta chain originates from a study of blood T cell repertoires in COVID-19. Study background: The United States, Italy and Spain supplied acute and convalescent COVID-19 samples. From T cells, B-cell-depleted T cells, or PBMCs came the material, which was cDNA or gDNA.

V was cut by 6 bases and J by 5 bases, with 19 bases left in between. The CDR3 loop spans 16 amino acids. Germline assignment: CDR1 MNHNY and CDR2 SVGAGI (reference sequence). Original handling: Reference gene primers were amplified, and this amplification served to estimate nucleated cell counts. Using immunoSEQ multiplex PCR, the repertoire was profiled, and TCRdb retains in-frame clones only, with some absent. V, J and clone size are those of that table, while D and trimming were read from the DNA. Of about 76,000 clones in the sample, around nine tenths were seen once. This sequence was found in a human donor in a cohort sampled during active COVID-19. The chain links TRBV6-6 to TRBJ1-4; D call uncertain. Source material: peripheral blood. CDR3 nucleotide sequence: TGTGCCAGCAGCCACGCCCCATACAGCCAGAATGAAAAACTGTTTTTT. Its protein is CASSHAPYSQNEKLFF.